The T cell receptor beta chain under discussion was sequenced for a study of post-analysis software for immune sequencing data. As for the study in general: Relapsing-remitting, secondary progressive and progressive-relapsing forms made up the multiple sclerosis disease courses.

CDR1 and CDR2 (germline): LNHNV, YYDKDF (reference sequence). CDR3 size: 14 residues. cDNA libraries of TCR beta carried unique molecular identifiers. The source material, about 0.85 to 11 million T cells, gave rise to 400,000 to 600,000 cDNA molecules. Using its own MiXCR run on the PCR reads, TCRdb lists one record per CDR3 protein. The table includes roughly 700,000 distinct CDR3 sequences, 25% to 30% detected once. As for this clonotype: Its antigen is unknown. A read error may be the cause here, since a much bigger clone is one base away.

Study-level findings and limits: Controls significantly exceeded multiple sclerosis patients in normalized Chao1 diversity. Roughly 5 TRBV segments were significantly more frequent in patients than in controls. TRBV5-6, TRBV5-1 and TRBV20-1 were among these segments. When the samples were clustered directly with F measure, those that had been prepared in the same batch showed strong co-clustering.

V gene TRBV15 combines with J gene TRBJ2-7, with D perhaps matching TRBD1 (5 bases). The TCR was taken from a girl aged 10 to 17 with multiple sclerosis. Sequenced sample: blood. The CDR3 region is CATSGERGTYEQYF. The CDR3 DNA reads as TGTGCCACCAGCGGAGAAAGGGGAACCTACGAGCAGTACTTC.